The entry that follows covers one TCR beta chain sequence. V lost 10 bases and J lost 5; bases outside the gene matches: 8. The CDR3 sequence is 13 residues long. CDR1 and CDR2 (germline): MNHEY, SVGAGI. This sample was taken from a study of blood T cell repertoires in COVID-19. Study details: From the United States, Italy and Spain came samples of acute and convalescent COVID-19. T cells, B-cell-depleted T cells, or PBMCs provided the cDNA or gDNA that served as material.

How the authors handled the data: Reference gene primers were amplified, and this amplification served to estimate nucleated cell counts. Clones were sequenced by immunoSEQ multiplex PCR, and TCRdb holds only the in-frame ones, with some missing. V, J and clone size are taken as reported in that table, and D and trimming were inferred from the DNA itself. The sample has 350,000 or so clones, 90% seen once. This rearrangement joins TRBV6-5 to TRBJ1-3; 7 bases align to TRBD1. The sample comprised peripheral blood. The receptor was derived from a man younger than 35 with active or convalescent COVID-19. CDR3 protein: CATLGTERNTIYF. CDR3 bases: TGTGCCACCCTCGGGACAGAGAGAAACACCATATATTTT.